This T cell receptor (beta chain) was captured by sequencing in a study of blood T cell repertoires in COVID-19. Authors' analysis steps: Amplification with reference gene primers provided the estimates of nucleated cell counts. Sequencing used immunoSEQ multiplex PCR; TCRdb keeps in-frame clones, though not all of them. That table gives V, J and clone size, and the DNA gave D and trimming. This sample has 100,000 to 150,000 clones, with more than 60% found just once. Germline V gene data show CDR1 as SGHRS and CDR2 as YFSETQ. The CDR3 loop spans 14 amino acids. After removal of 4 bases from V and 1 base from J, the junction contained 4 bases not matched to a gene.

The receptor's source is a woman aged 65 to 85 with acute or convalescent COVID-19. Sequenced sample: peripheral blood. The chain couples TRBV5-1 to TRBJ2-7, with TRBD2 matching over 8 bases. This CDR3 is CASSDSGKSYEQYF. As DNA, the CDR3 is TGCGCCAGCAGCGATAGCGGGAAGTCCTACGAGCAGTACTTC.